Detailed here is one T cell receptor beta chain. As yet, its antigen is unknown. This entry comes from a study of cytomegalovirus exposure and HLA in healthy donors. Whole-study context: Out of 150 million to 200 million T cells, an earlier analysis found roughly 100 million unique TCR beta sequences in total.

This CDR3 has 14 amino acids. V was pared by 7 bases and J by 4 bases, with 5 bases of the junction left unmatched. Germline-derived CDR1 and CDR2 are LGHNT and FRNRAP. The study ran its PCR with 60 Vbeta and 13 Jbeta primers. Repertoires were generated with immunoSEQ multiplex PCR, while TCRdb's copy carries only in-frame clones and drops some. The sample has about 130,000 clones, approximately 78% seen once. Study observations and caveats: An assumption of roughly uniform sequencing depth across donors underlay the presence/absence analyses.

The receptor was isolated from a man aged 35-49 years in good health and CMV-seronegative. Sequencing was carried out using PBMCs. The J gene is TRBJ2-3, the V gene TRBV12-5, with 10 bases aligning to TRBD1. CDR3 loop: CASVDRGQSDTQYF. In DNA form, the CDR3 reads TGTGCTAGTGTCGACAGGGGGCAATCAGATACGCAGTATTTT.